The clone carrying this TCR beta chain turned up a few times. The antigen remains undetermined. The TCRbeta library was prepared with unique molecular identifiers. One entry per CDR3 protein, called by TCRdb with MiXCR from the PCR reads. The sample holds about 420,000 distinct CDR3 sequences, about 17% seen once. The length of the CDR3 is 13 residues. Trimming took 4 bases from V and 3 from J, leaving 10 bases between them. Per germline, CDR1 SQVTM and CDR2 ANQGSEA. This sample is drawn from a study of T-cell reconstitution after alpha-beta-depleted transplantation in children. Study observations and caveats: In patients about two months after transplant, alpha-beta T cells reportedly arose from several hundred expanded graft clones. Among T cells one year after transplant, newly produced cells accounted for most counts and diversity. There were some patients whose high TCRbeta diversity at day 60 came from surviving recipient T cells and thymic progenitors.

V usage is TRBV29-1 and J usage is TRBJ2-1; D is ambiguous. Sequenced here: PBMCs, mostly from graft donor cells, sampled 360 days after TCRalphabeta/CD19-depleted stem cell transplant. The TCR originated in a boy less than two years old who had a stem cell transplant for Wiskott-Aldrich syndrome, so the T cells may come from the graft donor. In DNA, the CDR3 is TGCAGCGTTGGTCCGGATAACTACAATGAGCAGTTCTTC. Its protein is CSVGPDNYNEQFF.